The 6 T cell receptor beta chains in this list originate from one sample, sequenced in a study of cytomegalovirus exposure and HLA in healthy donors. Primers included in the PCR were 60 Vbeta and 13 Jbeta primers. The method was immunoSEQ multiplex PCR; TCRdb's version includes in-frame clones alone and lacks a portion of them. The sample has over 150,000 clones, roughly 80% seen once. What was sequenced was PBMCs. These receptors were taken from a man aged 40-49 years in good health and CMV-seronegative.

This rearrangement joins TRBV6-1 to TRBJ2-2, with 12 bases identical to TRBD1. The CDR3 has 15 amino acids. CDR1 MNHNS and CDR2 SASEGT come from the germline V gene. Trimming cost V 7 bases and J 6 bases; bases outside gene matches: 6. This CDR3 is CASKGQGALSGELFF. The CDR3 bases are TGTGCCAGCAAGGGACAGGGGGCTTTGTCCGGGGAGCTGTTTTTT.

This clone was found once. The rearrangement uses TRBV6-4 and TRBJ2-7; D not resolved. V was cut by 6 bases and J by 2 bases, with 14 bases left in between. The CDR3 covers 14 residues. Germline assignment: CDR1 MRHNA and CDR2 SNTAGT. CDR3 sequence (DNA): TGTGCCAGCAGCGCCCAAACCGGTGCCTACGAGCAGTACTTC. Translating gives CASSAQTGAYEQYF.

This clone was observed a few times. The chain links TRBV7-3 to TRBJ1-6; D is unresolved. V shed 2 bases and J shed 7 bases, with 12 bases lying between them. CDR3 length: 15 amino acids. Germline lookup yields CDR1 SGHTA and CDR2 FQGTGA. CDR3 sequence reads: CASSLEGGFNSPLHF. The DNA of the CDR3 is TGTGCCAGCAGCTTAGAGGGCGGTTTCAATTCACCCCTCCACTTT.

J is TRBJ1-1 and V is TRBV5-4; no firm D call. Trimming left V 4 bases short and J 3 bases short, with 16 bases between. The germline CDR1 and CDR2 sequences are SGHNT and YYREEE (reference sequence). This CDR3 is built from 15 residues. CDR3 sequence: CASSIGGPGDTEAFF. CDR3 DNA sequence: TGTGCCAGCAGCATTGGAGGACCTGGGGACACTGAAGCTTTCTTT.

This clone was counted between two and nine times. The rearrangement uses TRBV5-1 and TRBJ1-5, with 7 bases matching TRBD1. Germline V gives CDR1 SGHRS, CDR2 YFSETQ. The CDR3 covers 15 residues. Unmatched junction bases numbered 19, after V lost 5 bases and J lost 14 bases. CDR3 sequence: CASSEEGQAHQLKHF. For the CDR3, the DNA is TGCGCCAGCAGTGAGGAAGGACAGGCTCATCAGCTCAAGCATTTT.

The chain couples TRBV2 to TRBJ2-3; 7 nucleotides align to TRBD2. This CDR3 has 16 residues. CDR1 is SNHLY and CDR2 is FYNNEI in the germline V gene. J was trimmed by 0 bases and V by 9 bases; bases with no gene match: 12. The CDR3 here is CARSFTGGLSTDTQYF. The CDR3 DNA is TGTGCCAGGAGTTTTACGGGGGGACTCAGCACAGATACGCAGTATTTT. Variable domain in full (rest from reference TRBV2 and TRBJ2-3): EPEVTQTPSHQVTQMGQEVILRCVPISNHLYFYWYRQILGQKVEFLVSFYNNEISEKSEIFDDQFSVERPDGSNFTLKIRSTKLEDSAMYFCARSFTGGLSTDTQYFGPGTRLTVL.